The 5 T cell receptor beta chains below were found in one sample sequenced in a study of blood T cells in healthy people across ages. Then a second PCR, running roughly 7 to 12 cycles, was carried out with a sample-barcoded 5' primer and a J-beta primer mix. TCRdb used MiXCR to reprocess the 5' RACE reads, holding one entry per CDR3 protein. The profile covers about 930,000 distinct CDR3 sequences, with 25% to 35% appearing a single time and around 9.6% taken by the ten largest. These data were likewise used in another study, on T cells of mothers and their children.

The sequenced material came from blood. Source of these receptors: a woman in her thirties or forties in good health.

The rearrangement links TRBV5-5 to TRBJ1-2; a weak D match, TRBD1 (5 bases). The germline V gene has CDR1 SGHKS and CDR2 YYEKEE (reference sequence). Trimming cost V 2 bases and J 5 bases, with 13 bases left between them. The CDR3 runs 14 residues. CDR3 residues: CASSLLDNPYGYTF. Written as DNA, the CDR3 is TGTGCCAGCAGCTTACTGGACAACCCTTATGGCTACACCTTC.

This clonotype has ten or more counts. The CDR3 DNA reads TGCGCCAGCAGCTTTGACGGGGTAAGGGAGCAGTACTTC. Translated, it gives CASSFDGVREQYF. The chain links TRBV5-1 to TRBJ2-7, with D possibly TRBD2 on 5 matching bases. The germline V gene has CDR1 SGHRS and CDR2 YFSETQ. The CDR3 is 13 amino acids. V lost 2 bases to trimming and J lost 7 bases, with 13 bases between them. Together with reference TRBV5-1 and TRBJ2-7, the CDR3 gives the full variable domain: KAGVTQTPRYLIKTRGQQVTLSCSPISGHRSVSWYQQTPGQGLQFLFEYFSETQRNKGNFPGRFSGRQFSNSRSEMNVSTLELGDSALYLCASSFDGVREQYFGPGTRLTVT.

This clonotype came up once. The rearrangement joins TRBV6-5 to TRBJ1-1, with TRBD1 matching 7 bases. V gave up 6 bases and J gave up 5 bases; unmatched junction bases: 6. The CDR3 has 13 amino acids. Germline assignment: CDR1 MNHEY and CDR2 SVGAGI. The CDR3 DNA sequence: TGTGCCAGCAGCTACAGGGGATGGACTGAAGCTTTCTTT. Amino acids: CASSYRGWTEAFF.

This clonotype occurred many times. The chain carries TRBV9 and TRBJ2-3; D remains unclear. V shed 0 bases and J shed 0 bases, with 8 bases lying between them. Per germline, CDR1 SGDLS and CDR2 YYNGEE. The CDR3 runs 15 residues. CDR3 residues: CASSVVVGSTDTQYF. The CDR3 nucleotides read TGTGCCAGCAGCGTAGTGGTAGGGAGCACAGATACGCAGTATTTT.

This clonotype was counted only a few times. This chain joins TRBV18 and TRBJ2-5; weak D call: TRBD2 (6 bases). The germline V and J ends were trimmed by 0 bases and 3 bases, with 8 bases remaining between them. CDR3 size: 14 residues. Germline CDR1 KGHSH, CDR2 LQKENI. The chain's CDR3 is CASSPPSSEETQYF. In DNA form, the CDR3 reads TGTGCCAGCTCACCACCGTCTAGCGAAGAGACCCAGTACTTC.